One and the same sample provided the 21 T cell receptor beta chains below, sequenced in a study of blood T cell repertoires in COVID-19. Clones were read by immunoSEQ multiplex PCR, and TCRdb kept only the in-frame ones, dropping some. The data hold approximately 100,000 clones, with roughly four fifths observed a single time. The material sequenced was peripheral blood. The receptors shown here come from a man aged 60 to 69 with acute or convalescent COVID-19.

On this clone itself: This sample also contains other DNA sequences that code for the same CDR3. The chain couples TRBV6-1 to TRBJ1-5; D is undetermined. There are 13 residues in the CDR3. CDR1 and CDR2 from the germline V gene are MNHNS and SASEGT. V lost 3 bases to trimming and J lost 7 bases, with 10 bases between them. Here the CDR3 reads CASSEWRNQPQHF. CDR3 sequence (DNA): TGTGCCAGCAGTGAGTGGAGGAACCAGCCCCAGCATTTT.

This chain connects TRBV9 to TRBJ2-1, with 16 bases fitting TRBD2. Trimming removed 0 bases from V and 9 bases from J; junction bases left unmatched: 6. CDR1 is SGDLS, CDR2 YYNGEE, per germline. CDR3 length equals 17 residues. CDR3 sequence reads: CASSVVGTSGGAGEQFF. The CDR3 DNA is TGTGCCAGCAGCGTAGTAGGGACTAGCGGGGGGGCCGGTGAGCAGTTCTTC.

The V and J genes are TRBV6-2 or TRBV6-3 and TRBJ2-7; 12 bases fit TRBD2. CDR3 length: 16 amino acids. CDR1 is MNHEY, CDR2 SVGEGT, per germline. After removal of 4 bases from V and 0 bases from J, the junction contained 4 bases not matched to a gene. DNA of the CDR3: TGTGCCAGCAGTTCCTCGACTAGCGGGAGCTCCTACGAGCAGTACTTC. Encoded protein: CASSSSTSGSSYEQYF.

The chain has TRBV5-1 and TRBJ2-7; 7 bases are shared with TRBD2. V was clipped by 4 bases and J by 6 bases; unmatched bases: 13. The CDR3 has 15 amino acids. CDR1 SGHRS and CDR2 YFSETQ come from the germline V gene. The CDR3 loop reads CASSQTSGAGVEQYF. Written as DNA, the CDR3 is TGCGCCAGCAGCCAAACGAGTGGCGCGGGAGTCGAGCAGTACTTC.

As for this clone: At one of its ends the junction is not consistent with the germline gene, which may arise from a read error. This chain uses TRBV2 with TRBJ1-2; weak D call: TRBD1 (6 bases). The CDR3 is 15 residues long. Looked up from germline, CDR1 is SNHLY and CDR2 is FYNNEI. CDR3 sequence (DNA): TGTGCCAGGAGTGCTCAACAGGGCGTAGACTATGGCTACACCTTC. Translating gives CARSAQQGVDYGYTF.

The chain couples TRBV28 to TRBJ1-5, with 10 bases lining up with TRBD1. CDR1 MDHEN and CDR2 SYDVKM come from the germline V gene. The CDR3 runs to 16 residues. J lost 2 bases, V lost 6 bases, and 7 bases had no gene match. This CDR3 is CASRGTGEGGNQPQHF. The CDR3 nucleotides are TGTGCCAGCAGGGGGACAGGGGAGGGTGGCAATCAGCCCCAGCATTTT.

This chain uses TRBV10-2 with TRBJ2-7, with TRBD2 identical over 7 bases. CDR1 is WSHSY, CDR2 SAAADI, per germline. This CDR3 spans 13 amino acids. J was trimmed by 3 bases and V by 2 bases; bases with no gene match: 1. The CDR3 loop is CASSEGGVYEQYF. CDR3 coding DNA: TGCGCCAGCAGTGAGGGGGGGGTCTACGAGCAGTACTTC.

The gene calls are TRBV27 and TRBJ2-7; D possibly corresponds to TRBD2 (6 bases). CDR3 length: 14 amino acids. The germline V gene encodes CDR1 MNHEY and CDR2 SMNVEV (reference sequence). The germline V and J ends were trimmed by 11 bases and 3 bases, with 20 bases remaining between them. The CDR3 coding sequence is TGTGCCTCCCGACCTGGCGGGGAGTACTACGAGCAGTACTTC. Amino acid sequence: CASRPGGEYYEQYF.

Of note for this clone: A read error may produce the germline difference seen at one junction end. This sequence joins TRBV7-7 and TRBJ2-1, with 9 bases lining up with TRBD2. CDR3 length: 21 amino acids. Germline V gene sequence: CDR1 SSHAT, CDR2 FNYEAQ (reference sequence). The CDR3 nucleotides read TGTGCTAGCACCTCGAAAAGGGGGCATCCAGCGGGGGGCCCCTCCTACAATGAGCAGTTCTTC. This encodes CASTSKRGHPAGGPSYNEQFF.

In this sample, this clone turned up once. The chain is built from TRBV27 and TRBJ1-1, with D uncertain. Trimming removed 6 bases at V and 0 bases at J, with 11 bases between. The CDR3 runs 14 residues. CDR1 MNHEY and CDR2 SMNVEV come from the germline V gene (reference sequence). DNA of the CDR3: TGTGCCAGCAGCCCCGCGGGGATGAACACTGAAGCTTTCTTT. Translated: CASSPAGMNTEAFF.

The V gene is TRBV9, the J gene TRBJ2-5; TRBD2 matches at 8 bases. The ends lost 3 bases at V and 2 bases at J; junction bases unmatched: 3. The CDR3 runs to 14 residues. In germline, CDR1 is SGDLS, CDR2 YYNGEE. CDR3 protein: CASSDTSGQETQYF. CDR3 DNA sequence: TGTGCCAGCAGCGATACTAGCGGACAAGAGACCCAGTACTTC.

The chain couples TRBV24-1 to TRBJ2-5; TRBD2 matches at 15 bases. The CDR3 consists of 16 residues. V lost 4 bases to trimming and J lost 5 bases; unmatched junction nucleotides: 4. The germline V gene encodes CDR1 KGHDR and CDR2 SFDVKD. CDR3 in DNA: TGTGCCACCAGTGACCTCGGGACTAGCGGGGGGGAGACCCAGTACTTC. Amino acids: CATSDLGTSGGETQYF.

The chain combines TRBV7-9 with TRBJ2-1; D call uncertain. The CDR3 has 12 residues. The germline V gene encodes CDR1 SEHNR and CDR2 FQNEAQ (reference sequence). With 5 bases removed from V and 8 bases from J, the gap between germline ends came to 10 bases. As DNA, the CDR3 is TGTGCCAGCAGCGAGAGCGCCGATGAGCAGTTCTTC. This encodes CASSESADEQFF.

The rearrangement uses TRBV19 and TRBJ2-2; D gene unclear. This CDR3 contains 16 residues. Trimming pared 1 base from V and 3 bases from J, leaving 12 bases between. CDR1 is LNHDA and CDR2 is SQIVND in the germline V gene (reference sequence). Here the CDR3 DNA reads TGTGCCAGTAGTATAGCCCCCAGTGCGGACACCGGGGAGCTGTTTTTT. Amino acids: CASSIAPSADTGELFF.

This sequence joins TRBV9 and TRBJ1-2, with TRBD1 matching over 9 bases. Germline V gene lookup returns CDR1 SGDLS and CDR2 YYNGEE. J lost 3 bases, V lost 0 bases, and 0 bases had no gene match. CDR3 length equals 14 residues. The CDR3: CASSVGTGDYGYTF. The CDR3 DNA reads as TGTGCCAGCAGCGTAGGGACAGGGGACTATGGCTACACCTTC.

The CDR3 DNA sequence: TGTGCCAGCAGCTTTCTAGCGGATACGCAGTATTTT. Its translation is CASSFLADTQYF. The V and J genes are TRBV5-6 and TRBJ2-3, with D maybe TRBD2 (6 bases). Trimming stripped 2 bases from V and 6 bases from J, with 7 bases between. Germline V CDR1 and CDR2: SGHDT, YYEEEE. The CDR3 runs 12 residues. The full variable domain, with the rest looked up from reference TRBV5-6 and TRBJ2-3, is DAGVTQSPTHLIKTRGQQVTLRCSPKSGHDTVSWYQQALGQGPQFIFQYYEEEERQRGNFPDRFSGHQFPNYSSELNVNALLLGDSALYLCASSFLADTQYFGPGTRLTVL.

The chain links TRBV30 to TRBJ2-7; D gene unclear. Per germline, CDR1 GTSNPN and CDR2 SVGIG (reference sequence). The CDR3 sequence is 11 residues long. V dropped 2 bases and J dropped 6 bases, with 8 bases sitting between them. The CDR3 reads CAWSFSVEQYF. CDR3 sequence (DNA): TGTGCCTGGAGTTTTTCGGTCGAGCAGTACTTC.

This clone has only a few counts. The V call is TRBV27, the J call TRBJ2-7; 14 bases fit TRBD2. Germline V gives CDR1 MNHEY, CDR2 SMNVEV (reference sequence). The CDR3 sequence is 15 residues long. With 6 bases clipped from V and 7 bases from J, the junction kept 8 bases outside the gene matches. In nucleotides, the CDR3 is TGTGCCAGCAGACCGCGACTAGCGGGGGGGAGGGAGCAGTACTTC. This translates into CASRPRLAGGREQYF.

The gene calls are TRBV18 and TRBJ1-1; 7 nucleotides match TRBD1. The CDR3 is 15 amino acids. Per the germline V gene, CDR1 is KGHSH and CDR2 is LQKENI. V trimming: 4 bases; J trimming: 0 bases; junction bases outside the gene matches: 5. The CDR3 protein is CASSQQGVMNTEAFF. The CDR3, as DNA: TGTGCCAGCTCACAGCAGGGGGTCATGAACACTGAAGCTTTCTTT.

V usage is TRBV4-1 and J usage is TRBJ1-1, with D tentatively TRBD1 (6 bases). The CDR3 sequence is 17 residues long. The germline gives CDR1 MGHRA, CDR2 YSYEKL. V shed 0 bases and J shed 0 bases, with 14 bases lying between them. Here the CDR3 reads CASSQDPPGVMNTEAFF. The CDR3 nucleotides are TGCGCCAGCAGCCAAGATCCTCCAGGGGTCATGAACACTGAAGCTTTCTTT.

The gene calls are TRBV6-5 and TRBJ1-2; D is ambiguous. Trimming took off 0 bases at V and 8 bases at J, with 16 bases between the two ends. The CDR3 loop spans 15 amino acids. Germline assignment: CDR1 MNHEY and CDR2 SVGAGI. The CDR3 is CASSYSLTGMVGYTF. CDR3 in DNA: TGTGCCAGCAGTTACTCTTTGACCGGGATGGTGGGCTACACCTTC.